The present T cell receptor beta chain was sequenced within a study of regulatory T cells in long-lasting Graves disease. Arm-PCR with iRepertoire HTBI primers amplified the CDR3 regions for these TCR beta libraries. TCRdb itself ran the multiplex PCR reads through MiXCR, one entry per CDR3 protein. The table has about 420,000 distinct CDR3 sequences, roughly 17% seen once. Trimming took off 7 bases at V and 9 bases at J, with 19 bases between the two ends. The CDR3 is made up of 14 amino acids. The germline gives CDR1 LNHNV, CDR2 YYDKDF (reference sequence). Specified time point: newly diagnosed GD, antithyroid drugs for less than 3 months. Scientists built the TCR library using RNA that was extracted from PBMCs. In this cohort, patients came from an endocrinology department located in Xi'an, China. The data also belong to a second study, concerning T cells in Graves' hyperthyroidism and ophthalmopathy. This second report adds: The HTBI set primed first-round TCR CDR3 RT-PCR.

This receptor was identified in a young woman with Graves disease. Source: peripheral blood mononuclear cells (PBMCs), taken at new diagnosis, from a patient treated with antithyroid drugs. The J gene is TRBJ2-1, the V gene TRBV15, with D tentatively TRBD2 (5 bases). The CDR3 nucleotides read TGTGCCACCACCTTAGCGACCTTAATGGGTGAGCAGTTCTTC. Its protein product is CATTLATLMGEQFF.